The 22 T cell receptor beta chains below were found in one sample sequenced in a study of persistence of HIV-infected CD4 T cells. The antigens for these receptors are not known. Overlapping HIV-1 Gag 15-mer peptides at approximately 0.96 ug per peptide per mL were used. Memory cells lacking CD40L and CD69 with high CD45RO were sorted. Sequencing used immunoSEQ version 4 in survey mode. Only in-frame clones appear in the TCRdb table, and some are missing; sequencing was by immunoSEQ multiplex PCR. The table has about 43,000 clones, about four fifths seen once. Sequencing was performed on CD4+ T cells sorted from PBMCs after roughly 19-hour stimulation, taken from a patient who received antiretroviral therapy. These receptors all stem from an adult man with HIV who was CMV-seropositive.

The CDR3: CASSPQGVKEKLFF. DNA of the CDR3: TGTGCCAGCAGCCCACAGGGGGTTAAGGAAAAACTGTTTTTT. The chain is built from TRBV5-5 and TRBJ1-4; TRBD1 matches at 8 bases. The V gene end was trimmed by 4 bases and the J gene end by 8 bases; junction bases not matched to a gene: 7. In germline, CDR1 is SGHKS, CDR2 YYEKEE (reference sequence). CDR3 length: 14 amino acids.

The rearrangement links TRBV20-1 to TRBJ2-7; no clear D gene. Germline CDR1 reads DFQATT; CDR2 reads SNEGSKA (reference sequence). The germline V and J ends were trimmed by 1 base and 3 bases, with 4 bases remaining between them. The length of the CDR3 is 11 residues. Here the CDR3 DNA reads TGCAGTGCTAGAGGGGACTACGAGCAGTACTTC. It is translated as CSARGDYEQYF.

The chain links TRBV7-8 to TRBJ2-1; no clear D. This CDR3 is built from 11 residues. The germline V gene encodes CDR1 SGHVS and CDR2 FQNEAQ. V lost 3 bases and J lost 6, with 3 bases in between. DNA of the CDR3: TGTGCCAGCAGCTTGACCAATGAGCAGTTCTTC. Translated: CASSLTNEQFF.

V gene TRBV2 combines with J gene TRBJ1-6; 7 bases match TRBD1. The CDR3 spans 14 residues. V dropped 6 bases and J dropped 9; count of bases not matched to a gene: 8. Germline-derived CDR1 and CDR2 are SNHLY and FYNNEI. The CDR3, as DNA: TGTGCCAGCAGGGAGGACAGGCTCGTTTCACCCCTCCACTTT. Its protein product is CASREDRLVSPLHF.

A few counts support this clone. The rearrangement joins TRBV21-1 to TRBJ2-1; the table's TRBD2 call for D was not verified on the DNA. TRBV21-1 is a pseudogene. The CDR3 spans 16 residues. Written as DNA, the CDR3 is TGTGCCAGCAGCAATGCCGACTACCTAATTTACAATGAGCAGTTCTTC. Translation: CASSNADYLIYNEQFF.

This clone was picked up a small number of times. Within the sample, other DNA sequences also encode this same CDR3. This chain connects TRBV14 to TRBJ2-2, with D possibly called TRBD1 or TRBD2 (6 bases each). The CDR3 spans 17 residues. Germline CDR1 reads SGHDN; CDR2 reads FVKESK. Trimming pared 0 bases from V and 5 bases from J, leaving 16 bases between. This chain's CDR3 is CASSQDRGRDWTGELFF. CDR3 coding DNA: TGTGCCAGCAGCCAAGACCGGGGGCGTGATTGGACCGGGGAGCTGTTTTTT.

This rearrangement joins TRBV7-2 to TRBJ2-5; D is possibly TRBD2 (6 bases). The V end lost 0 bases, the J end lost 2 bases, and 13 bases lay between the germline ends. The CDR3 is made up of 16 amino acids. Germline V gene sequence: CDR1 SGHTA, CDR2 FQGNSA. Written as DNA, the CDR3 is TGTGCCAGCAGCTTAGCCGAGGGACTGGGGCAAGAGACCCAGTACTTC. This sequence encodes CASSLAEGLGQETQYF.

The chain couples TRBV7-3 to TRBJ2-1, with a possible D match to TRBD2 (5 bases). There are 14 residues in the CDR3. The germline V gene encodes CDR1 SGHTA and CDR2 FQGTGA. Trimming shortened V by 2 bases and J by 9 bases, and 14 bases separated the two germline ends. The CDR3 is CASSLGPTKIEQFF. The DNA of the CDR3 is TGTGCCAGCAGCTTAGGCCCGACTAAGATTGAGCAGTTCTTC.

The CDR3 region is CSAVGASEAFF. The CDR3 DNA sequence: TGCAGTGCCGTTGGGGCTTCTGAAGCTTTCTTT. The genes are TRBV20-1 and TRBJ1-1, with TRBD1 as a possible D gene (5 bases). V lost 6 bases and J lost 6, with 11 bases in between. Germline values: CDR1 DFQATT, CDR2 SNEGSKA (reference sequence). This CDR3 contains 11 residues.

Written as DNA, the CDR3 is TGTGCCAGCAGCGTCGGGACTAGCGGGATCTACGAGCAGTACTTC. Translating it yields CASSVGTSGIYEQYF. This rearrangement joins TRBV5-4 to TRBJ2-7; 13 bases are a match to TRBD2. V was clipped by 4 bases and J by 3 bases; unmatched bases: 4. CDR3 length: 15 residues. Germline-derived CDR1 and CDR2 are SGHNT and YYREEE (reference sequence).

The chain has TRBV18 and TRBJ2-2, with D unclear. The germline V gene encodes CDR1 KGHSH and CDR2 LQKENI. V lost 3 bases and J 5 bases, leaving 13 bases between the germline ends. The CDR3 is made up of 15 amino acids. The CDR3, as DNA: TGTGCCAGCTCACCGGGTAGACAACGTACCGGGGAGCTGTTTTTT. Protein product: CASSPGRQRTGELFF.

The rearrangement uses TRBV6-6 and TRBJ2-2; 15 bases are a match to TRBD2. The CDR3 is 18 residues long. CDR1 is MNHNY, CDR2 SVGAGI, per germline (reference sequence). V gave up 5 bases and J gave up 3 bases; unmatched junction bases: 7. The CDR3 is CASSRRTSGGADTGELFF. The CDR3 nucleotides are TGTGCCAGCAGTCGGAGGACTAGCGGGGGGGCGGACACCGGGGAGCTGTTTTTT.

The rearrangement links TRBV28 to TRBJ2-7; 12 bases are shared with TRBD2. CDR1 and CDR2 from the germline V gene are MDHEN and SYDVKM. The V segment lost 6 bases and the J segment 5 bases; nucleotides outside the gene matches: 5. This CDR3 is built from 14 residues. The CDR3 bases are TGTGCCAGCAGATCTAGCGGGGGGGGTAACGAGCAGTACTTC. Translation: CASRSSGGGNEQYF.

This chain links TRBV27 with TRBJ2-1; no clear D. V shed 2 bases and J shed 12 bases, with 14 bases lying between them. CDR1 MNHEY and CDR2 SMNVEV come from the germline V gene (reference sequence). The CDR3 extends over 13 amino acids. CDR3 in amino acids: CASSLGLIGLQFF. The CDR3 DNA reads TGTGCCAGCAGTTTAGGGCTTATAGGGTTGCAGTTCTTC.

The gene calls are TRBV7-2 and TRBJ2-7, with 11 positions matching TRBD2. Looked up from germline, CDR1 is SGHTA and CDR2 is FQGNSA. There are 16 residues in the CDR3. The trim removed 1 base at V and 2 bases at J, leaving 4 bases unmatched. The CDR3 reads CASSLGGLAVTYEQYF. The CDR3 bases are TGTGCCAGCAGCTTAGGGGGACTAGCGGTGACCTACGAGCAGTACTTC.

By proportion, this clone is medium-sized. The V gene is TRBV4-2, the J gene TRBJ1-1; D might be TRBD1 (5 bases). The V end was cut by 0 bases, the J end by 6 bases, with 14 bases between. Germline V gene lookup returns CDR1 LGHNA and CDR2 YNFKEQ. The CDR3 extends over 15 amino acids. CDR3 DNA: TGTGCCAGCAGCCAAGATCGGTCCAGGGTTCCTGAAGCTTTCTTT. Its translation: CASSQDRSRVPEAFF.

This clone was found a few times. This chain uses TRBV3-1 (or the pseudogene TRBV3-2) with TRBJ2-1; D may match TRBD1 or TRBD2 (5 bases each). The ends were cut back, 6 bases at V and 0 bases at J, with 15 bases in the middle. This CDR3 spans 16 amino acids. The germline gives CDR1 LGHDT, CDR2 YNNKEL (reference sequence). The CDR3 bases are TGTGCCAGCAGTTACGGGACCTGGGGCTCCTACAATGAGCAGTTCTTC. This codes for CASSYGTWGSYNEQFF.

The table lists this clone with a few counts. The gene calls are TRBV5-1 and TRBJ1-5; a possible D gene is TRBD1 (5 bases). Trimming shortened V by 5 bases and J by 0 bases, and 12 bases separated the two germline ends. The CDR3 has 15 amino acids. CDR1 is SGHRS, CDR2 YFSETQ, per germline. The CDR3: CASSWDGDSNQPQHF. The CDR3 DNA reads as TGCGCCAGCAGTTGGGACGGGGATAGCAATCAGCCCCAGCATTTT.

The chain combines TRBV29-1 with TRBJ1-1; D unresolved. The CDR3 is made up of 13 amino acids. CDR1 SQVTM and CDR2 ANQGSEA come from the germline V gene. V was trimmed by 6 bases and J by 1 base, leaving 12 bases between them. The DNA of the CDR3 is TGCAGCGTCAGAGCTAATTCGAACACTGAAGCTTTCTTT. Translation: CSVRANSNTEAFF.

With regard to this clone: At the DNA level, this CDR3 is encoded by other sequences in the same sample as well. The V and J genes are TRBV4-1 and TRBJ1-6; 7 bases align to TRBD1. The ends lost 1 base at V and 6 bases at J; junction bases unmatched: 3. This CDR3 is 15 amino acids long. The germline V gene has CDR1 MGHRA and CDR2 YSYEKL. The CDR3, as DNA: TGCGCCAGCAGCCAAGGGACAGGAGCTAATTCACCCCTCCACTTT. The encoded protein is CASSQGTGANSPLHF.

This sequence joins TRBV21-1 and TRBJ1-4. TRBV21-1 is flagged as a pseudogene. The CDR3 covers 13 residues. Here the CDR3 reads CASSNPRGEKLFF. The CDR3 nucleotides read TGTGCCAGCAGCAATCCCCGCGGTGAAAAACTGTTTTTT.

V and J are TRBV30 and TRBJ1-2; unclear D gene. V was shortened by 0 bases and J by 8 bases, with 13 bases between the two germline ends. Germline V gives CDR1 GTSNPN, CDR2 SVGIG (reference sequence). The CDR3 extends over 13 amino acids. Here the CDR3 reads CAWSVRLDFGYTF. In DNA form, the CDR3 reads TGTGCCTGGAGTGTAAGGCTAGATTTCGGCTACACCTTC.